Below, 7 T cell receptor beta chains from the same sample are listed, as sequenced in a study of blood T cells in healthy people across ages. The authors ran a second PCR of about 6 to 11 cycles using a sample-barcoded 5' primer and a J-beta primer mix. MiXCR, run by TCRdb on the 5' RACE reads, gives a single entry per CDR3 protein. Here the sample spans around 790,000 distinct CDR3 sequences, approximately 48% being singletons. What was sequenced was blood. The receptors stem from a man aged 60 to 69 in good health.

The J gene is TRBJ1-5, the V gene TRBV7-2, with D possibly TRBD1 on 5 matching bases. Between the trimmed V and J ends, which lost 4 bases and 1 base, there was a span of 5 bases. The CDR3 has 13 amino acids. CDR1 and CDR2 from the germline V gene are SGHTA and FQGNSA. CDR3 loop: CASSWDSNQPQHF. CDR3 DNA sequence: TGTGCCAGCAGCTGGGACAGCAATCAGCCCCAGCATTTT.

This clonotype occurred once. The genes are TRBV18 and TRBJ2-3; D is uncertain. Trimming left V 2 bases short and J 12 bases short, with 15 bases between. Germline V lookup: CDR1 KGHSH, CDR2 LQKENI. CDR3 length: 13 amino acids. Here the CDR3 DNA reads TGTGCCAGCTCACCAGGAAGGGCACGTAACCAGTATTTT. As protein: CASSPGRARNQYF. The variable domain in full, with the rest retrieved from reference TRBV18 and TRBJ2-3, is NAGVMQNPRHLVRRRGQEARLRCSPMKGHSHVYWYRQLPEEGLKFMVYLQKENIIDESGMPKERFSAEFPKEGPSILRIQQVVRGDSAAYFCASSPGRARNQYFGPGTRLTVL.

The chain couples TRBV9 to TRBJ2-7; 8 bases line up with TRBD1. The ends lost 0 bases at V and 2 bases at J; junction bases unmatched: 4. Germline loops: CDR1 SGDLS, CDR2 YYNGEE. The CDR3 runs to 15 residues. The CDR3 here is CASSVGGQVTYEQYF. The CDR3 DNA sequence: TGTGCCAGCAGCGTAGGGGGACAGGTTACCTACGAGCAGTACTTC.

This clonotype occurred a few times. This chain connects TRBV5-4 to TRBJ2-6, with D perhaps matching TRBD2 (5 bases). From germline, CDR1 is SGHNT and CDR2 YYREEE (reference sequence). Trimming took off 0 bases at V and 4 bases at J, with 8 bases between the two ends. The CDR3 spans 15 residues. The CDR3 region has the DNA TGTGCCAGCAGCTTGGTCGGGGTCGGGGCCAACGTCCTGACTTTC. Its translation: CASSLVGVGANVLTF.

This clonotype was seen more than once but under ten times. The CDR3 DNA follows: TGTGCCAGCAGCAGCGGGAGTCCGAGTGAGTCAGATACGCAGTATTTT. It codes for CASSSGSPSESDTQYF. The chain carries TRBV6-2 or TRBV6-3 and TRBJ2-3, with 8 bases lining up with TRBD2. Per the germline V gene, CDR1 is MNHEY and CDR2 is SVGEGT. The CDR3 sequence is 16 residues long. The trim removed 6 bases at V and 4 bases at J, leaving 12 bases unmatched.

The chain employs TRBV20-1 and TRBJ1-1, with D possibly TRBD1 on 6 matching bases. V was clipped by 6 bases and J by 6 bases, with 17 bases between them. In germline, CDR1 is DFQATT, CDR2 SNEGSKA (reference sequence). The CDR3 is 13 residues long. The CDR3 is CSAYRVPGSEAFF. The CDR3 nucleotides are TGCAGTGCCTACAGGGTCCCGGGGTCTGAAGCTTTCTTT.

This clonotype was picked up a small number of times. Written as DNA, the CDR3 is TGTGCCAGCAGCCAGGGAGACAGGGGGAGGGAAAAACTGTTTTTT. Translation gives CASSQGDRGREKLFF. The chain has TRBV4-2 and TRBJ1-4; 9 bases fit TRBD1. The CDR3 contains 15 residues. The germline V gene encodes CDR1 LGHNA and CDR2 YNFKEQ. The trim removed 3 bases at V and 8 bases at J, leaving 7 bases unmatched.